These 20 T cell receptor beta chains were all obtained from the same sample, sequenced in a study of tumor T cells in aggressive B-cell lymphoma. Libraries were prepared by immunoSEQ multiplex PCR; TCRdb keeps only in-frame clonotypes and omits some of them. The sample lists over 1,500 clones, approximately 93% seen once, with approximately 3% in the top ten. The sequencing input was tumor tissue. The source is an adult with diffuse large B cell lymphoma.

This clone was detected once. The chain carries TRBV7-2 and TRBJ2-5; D is perhaps TRBD2 (6 bases). Germline loops: CDR1 SGHTA, CDR2 FQGNSA. Trimming stripped 5 bases from V and 7 bases from J, with 14 bases between. The CDR3 is 13 amino acids. The CDR3 DNA is TGTGCCAGCAGCCCCAGAGAGGGAGGGACCCAGTACTTC. It is translated as CASSPREGGTQYF.

The chain uses TRBV20-1 and TRBJ1-5, with TRBD1 as a possible D gene (5 bases). V was clipped by 4 bases and J by 11 bases, with 12 bases between them. Germline CDR1 reads DFQATT; CDR2 reads SNEGSKA (reference sequence). CDR3 size: 11 residues. The CDR3 DNA reads as TGCAGTGCTATTAAGTGGGGGGCCCAGCATTTT. Translating gives CSAIKWGAQHF.

The chain couples TRBV6-4 to TRBJ1-6, with 10 bases lining up with TRBD1. The ends lost 10 bases at V and 1 base at J; junction bases unmatched: 4. In germline, CDR1 is MRHNA, CDR2 SNTAGT. There are 15 residues in the CDR3. Here the CDR3 DNA reads TGTGCCATCCAGGGACAGGGGTCCTATAATTCACCCCTCCACTTT. It codes for CAIQGQGSYNSPLHF.

J is TRBJ2-1 and V is TRBV6-5; 8 bases map to TRBD1. Germline values: CDR1 MNHEY, CDR2 SVGAGI. The CDR3 contains 15 residues. The trim removed 5 bases at V and 1 base at J, leaving 4 bases unmatched. The DNA for the CDR3 is TGTGCCAGCAGTATCAGGGGGCAATCCTACAATGAGCAGTTCTTC. Residues: CASSIRGQSYNEQFF.

The rearrangement uses TRBV6-6 and TRBJ1-2, with TRBD1 as a possible D gene (6 bases). CDR1 and CDR2 from the germline V gene are MNHNY and SVGAGI (reference sequence). V was pared by 6 bases and J by 2 bases, with 16 bases between. The CDR3 sequence is 15 residues long. The CDR3 DNA reads TGTGCCAGCAGCCCTACAAGACAGGTCAACTATGGCTACACCTTC. Translating gives CASSPTRQVNYGYTF.

The V and J genes are TRBV5-5 and TRBJ2-3; TRBD1 matches 8 bases. CDR1 is SGHKS, CDR2 YYEKEE, per germline (reference sequence). V shed 4 bases and J 7 bases; nucleotides not matched to a gene: 5. The CDR3 length is 13 residues. Written as DNA, the CDR3 is TGTGCCAGCAGCCTTCAGGGGGCTCATACGCAGTATTTT. It yields the protein CASSLQGAHTQYF.

This clone was detected only once. One end of the junction is discordant with germline, which a read error may explain. The V call is TRBV28, the J call TRBJ1-2; D is undetermined. Germline V gene lookup returns CDR1 MDHEN and CDR2 SYDVKM. This CDR3 spans 15 amino acids. The CDR3 here is CASSRPGFPEGGYIF. CDR3 DNA: TGTGCCAGCAGCCGACCTGGTTTCCCCGAGGGCGGCTACATCTTC.

The rearrangement uses TRBV14 and TRBJ2-5; TRBD2 matches 8 bases. Germline trimming cut 5 bases from V and 7 bases from J; bases unmatched to any gene: 15. Germline loops: CDR1 SGHDN, CDR2 FVKESK. The CDR3 consists of 16 residues. The CDR3 DNA is TGTGCCAGCAGCTTGCGCGGGGGGAGCGGCCGGGGGACCCAGTACTTC. Its translation: CASSLRGGSGRGTQYF.

This rearrangement joins TRBV28 to TRBJ2-4; no clear D. Trimming stripped 6 bases from V and 6 bases from J, with 3 bases between. The CDR3 is made up of 10 amino acids. Germline values: CDR1 MDHEN, CDR2 SYDVKM. The CDR3 DNA reads TGTGCCAGCAGCCGAAACATTCAGTACTTC. This translates into CASSRNIQYF. The entire variable domain, with the rest obtained from reference TRBV28 and TRBJ2-4, is as follows: DVKVTQSSRYLVKRTGEKVFLECVQDMDHENMFWYRQDPGLGLRLIYFSYDVKMKEKGDIPEGYSVSREKKERFSLILESASTNQTSMYLCASSRNIQYFGAGTRLSVL.

The chain couples TRBV7-8 to TRBJ2-2; 9 bases agree with TRBD1. V trimming: 7 bases; J trimming: 5 bases; junction bases outside the gene matches: 11. CDR1 is SGHVS, CDR2 FQNEAQ, per germline. This CDR3 is 16 amino acids long. This chain's CDR3 is CASTNQGQGITGELFF. The CDR3, as DNA: TGTGCCAGCACGAATCAAGGACAGGGGATTACCGGGGAGCTGTTTTTT.

This CDR3 reads CASSLAVSRGGSNEQFF. The CDR3 DNA follows: TGTGCCAGCAGCTTAGCGGTGTCCAGGGGTGGCAGTAATGAGCAGTTCTTC. This chain connects TRBV7-2 to TRBJ2-1, with D perhaps matching TRBD1 (6 bases). Trimming stripped 0 bases from V and 7 bases from J, with 19 bases between. Germline V gives CDR1 SGHTA, CDR2 FQGNSA. The CDR3 loop spans 17 amino acids.

V gene TRBV20-1 combines with J gene TRBJ1-5, with D perhaps TRBD1 (5 bases). CDR3 length equals 11 residues. Trimming took 3 bases from V and 12 from J, leaving 12 bases between them. CDR1 and CDR2 from the germline V gene are DFQATT and SNEGSKA (reference sequence). The CDR3 nucleotides are TGCAGTGCTAGCAGTCAGGGAAACCAGCATTTT. Amino acid sequence: CSASSQGNQHF.

CDR3 residues: CASSPDRLNQPQHF. CDR3 in DNA: TGTGCCAGTAGCCCGGACAGGCTGAATCAGCCCCAGCATTTT. The V and J genes are TRBV19 and TRBJ1-5, with 7 positions matching TRBD1. This CDR3 spans 14 amino acids. Germline lookup yields CDR1 LNHDA and CDR2 SQIVND (reference sequence). The V gene end was trimmed by 6 bases and the J gene end by 4 bases; junction bases not matched to a gene: 6.

J is TRBJ1-6 and V is TRBV15; D is unclear. Trimming removed 1 base from V and 13 bases from J, with 8 bases in between. In germline, CDR1 is LNHNV, CDR2 YYDKDF (reference sequence). The CDR3 length is 12 residues. This CDR3 reads CATSRGAGPLHF. DNA for the CDR3: TGTGCCACCAGCAGAGGGGCGGGTCCCCTCCACTTT.

The genes are TRBV5-1 and TRBJ2-7, with TRBD1 matching over 8 bases. With 0 bases clipped from V and 3 bases from J, the junction kept 2 bases outside the gene matches. The CDR3 consists of 14 residues. CDR1 is SGHRS and CDR2 is YFSETQ in the germline V gene. The DNA for the CDR3 is TGCGCCAGCAGCTTGGAGGGACAGGACTACGAGCAGTACTTC. It specifies CASSLEGQDYEQYF.

This clone has just a few counts. This rearrangement joins TRBV5-6 to TRBJ1-6, with D possibly being TRBD1 (5 bases). Germline loops: CDR1 SGHDT, CDR2 YYEEEE. V dropped 4 bases and J dropped 8 bases, with 16 bases sitting between them. This CDR3 has 15 residues. CDR3 nucleotides: TGTGCCAGCAGCCTTATGGCGGCAGGGTATTCACCCCTCCACTTT. Translating it yields CASSLMAAGYSPLHF.

This clone was found once. The chain recombines TRBV6-6 with TRBJ2-2; the match to TRBD2 covers 9 bases. The junction had 10 bases not matched to a gene; V was cut back by 5 bases and J by 6 bases. In germline, CDR1 is MNHNY, CDR2 SVGAGI (reference sequence). The length of the CDR3 is 16 residues. The CDR3 coding sequence is TGTGCCAGCAGTCGCGGGATAGCGGGGGCGGCCGGGGAGCTGTTTTTT. Protein product: CASSRGIAGAAGELFF.

This clone showed up just once. The V call is TRBV7-8, the J call TRBJ2-5, with 9 bases lining up with TRBD1. V dropped 2 bases and J dropped 5; count of bases not matched to a gene: 9. CDR1 is SGHVS, CDR2 FQNEAQ, per germline. The CDR3 spans 16 residues. The DNA for the CDR3 is TGTGCCAGCAGCTTAAGCTCCGGGACAGGGCAGGAGACCCAGTACTTC. It encodes CASSLSSGTGQETQYF.

The chain combines TRBV4-3 with TRBJ1-4, with unresolved D. This CDR3 comprises 12 residues. Germline-derived CDR1 and CDR2 are LGHNA and YSLEER. Trimming shortened V by 4 bases and J by 7 bases, and 7 bases separated the two germline ends. The CDR3 DNA follows: TGCGCCAGCAGCCGAGCAGGTGAAAAACTGTTTTTT. Translation gives CASSRAGEKLFF.

This chain joins TRBV4-3 and TRBJ1-1; no definite D call. This CDR3 region has 14 residues. Trimming removed 1 base from V and 6 bases from J, with 12 bases in between. Per germline, CDR1 LGHNA and CDR2 YSLEER. The CDR3 spells CASSQAGRAAEAFF. The CDR3 coding sequence is TGCGCCAGCAGCCAAGCTGGGAGGGCCGCTGAAGCTTTCTTT.